Sequencing of this T cell receptor (beta chain) was carried out in a study of blood T cell repertoires in COVID-19. Whole-study context: The samples span acute and convalescent COVID-19 from the United States, Italy and Spain. In each case, the material was cDNA or gDNA derived from T cells, B-cell-depleted T cells, or PBMCs.

J was trimmed by 5 bases and V by 4 bases; bases with no gene match: 10. Germline V gene data show CDR1 as SGHNT and CDR2 as YYREEE (reference sequence). CDR3 length: 15 amino acids. Some clones are missing from TCRdb's copy, which holds only in-frame ones; the method was immunoSEQ multiplex PCR. The sample has hundreds of thousands of clones, around nine tenths seen once. This study enrolled people aged roughly 18 to 90 from roughly 24 US geographic areas. Within the 2 weeks before study entry, each person in the exposed group met a COVID-19 case. The origin of this receptor is a woman between 50 and 59 years old who had been exposed to COVID-19. The chain combines TRBV5-4 with TRBJ2-5; TRBD2 aligns across 8 bases. Sequenced material: PBMCs or T cells enriched from blood (not recorded which). In DNA form, the CDR3 reads TGTGCCAGCAGCCCCTCCGGGGGGGTAGGCGAGACCCAGTACTTC. This codes for CASSPSGGVGETQYF.